Presented here are 9 T cell receptor beta chains from one specimen sequenced in a study of Graves' ophthalmopathy and Graves' hyperthyroidism. RNA transcripts were the template, and TCR beta CDR3 regions were amplified from them. RT-PCR with HTBI primers came first, then second-round multiplex PCR. Via MiXCR, TCRdb re-called the multiplex PCR reads, giving one row per CDR3 protein. The sample includes more than 1,000,000 distinct CDR3 sequences, about 40% of them seen just once. The sample comprised peripheral blood or thyroid tissue (not recorded which). The receptors were sampled from an adult man with Graves' hyperthyroidism.

V and J are TRBV7-9 and TRBJ1-2, with 7 nucleotides matching TRBD1. The CDR3 totals 18 residues. With V trimmed by 3 bases and J by 4 bases, 17 bases remained unmatched. The germline V gene has CDR1 SEHNR and CDR2 FQNEAQ (reference sequence). The CDR3 sequence is CASSLQTLDRFRRYGYTF. The CDR3 DNA reads as TGTGCCAGCAGCTTGCAAACGCTGGACAGGTTCCGACGCTATGGCTACACCTTC.

Ten or more counts support this clonotype. The chain couples TRBV25-1 to TRBJ2-2; TRBD1 aligns across 8 bases. The CDR3 is made up of 14 amino acids. Per germline, CDR1 MGHDK and CDR2 SYGVNS. Trimming cost V 2 bases and J 6 bases; bases outside gene matches: 2. Here the CDR3 reads CASSEQGAPGELFF. The CDR3 DNA sequence: TGTGCCAGCAGTGAACAGGGGGCCCCCGGGGAGCTGTTTTTT.

Regarding this clonotype: A read error may be the cause here, since a much bigger clone is one base away. V usage is TRBV19 and J usage is TRBJ2-2; 13 nucleotides align to TRBD2. Trimming at V came to 11 bases and at J to 5 bases, leaving 8 bases not matched to a gene. Germline CDR1 is LNHDA and CDR2 is SQIVND (reference sequence). The CDR3 is made up of 15 amino acids. Written as DNA, the CDR3 is TGTGCCTCCACTAGCGGGAGGGCCTTGACCGGGGAGCTGTTTTTT. Translation: CASTSGRALTGELFF. Full variable domain (rest looked up from reference TRBV19 and TRBJ2-2): DGGITQSPKYLFRKEGQNVTLSCEQNLNHDAMYWYRQDPGQGLRLIYYSQIVNDFQKGDIAEGYSVSREKKESFPLTVTSAQKNPTAFYLCASTSGRALTGELFFGEGSRLTVL.

This clonotype was detected ten times or more. The chain's CDR3 is CASSPGGRAEQYF. CDR3 DNA sequence: TGTGCCAGCAGCCCAGGGGGGAGGGCCGAGCAGTACTTC. This chain links TRBV5-4 with TRBJ2-7, with D possibly called TRBD1 or TRBD2 (7 bases each). This CDR3 contains 13 residues. Germline CDR1 SGHNT, CDR2 YYREEE (reference sequence). Deletions cut 4 bases from V and 6 bases from J, with 14 bases between.

This clonotype has a handful of counts. The V and J genes are TRBV7-2 and TRBJ1-6, with D perhaps matching TRBD1 (6 bases). Germline assignment: CDR1 SGHTA and CDR2 FQGNSA. This CDR3 region has 16 residues. V lost 5 bases and J lost 7, with 18 bases in between. CDR3 nucleotide sequence: TGTGCCAGCAGCCAACTAAACAGGGATTGGAATTCACCCCTCCACTTT. This translates into CASSQLNRDWNSPLHF.

Points on this clonotype: Compared with germline, one end of the junction differs, possibly owing to a read error. The genes are TRBV12-3 or TRBV12-4 and TRBJ2-5, with D maybe TRBD1 (7 bases). This CDR3 is 16 amino acids long. The CDR3 is CAISEAGWDRKETQYF. In DNA, the CDR3 is TGTGCCATCAGTGAAGCGGGTTGGGACAGAAAAGAGACCCAGTACTTC.

This clonotype was observed a single time. One base away lies a much larger clone, so this may be a sequencing read error. This chain joins TRBV5-6 and TRBJ1-1; D may be TRBD1 (6 bases). The CDR3 runs 12 residues. CDR1 and CDR2 (germline): SGHDT, YYEEEE. The CDR3 DNA reads TGTGCCGGCAGCCTGGTACAGGGTGAAGCTTTCTTT. It codes for CAGSLVQGEAFF.

CDR3 nucleotide sequence: TGTGCCAGCAGGGGGGAGCAGGGTAACTATGGCTACACCTTC. Its protein product is CASRGEQGNYGYTF. This chain connects TRBV11-2 to TRBJ1-2, with D possibly being TRBD1 (5 bases). The CDR3 runs 14 residues. V lost 6 bases to trimming and J lost 1 base, with 12 bases between them. Germline CDR1 SGHAT, CDR2 FQNNGV.

This sequence joins TRBV20-1 and TRBJ2-7; TRBD2 aligns across 10 bases. This CDR3 has 15 residues. The V gene end was trimmed by 1 base and the J gene end by 7 bases; junction bases not matched to a gene: 10. Germline V gene lookup returns CDR1 DFQATT and CDR2 SNEGSKA (reference sequence). Here the CDR3 reads CSARAPLAGDQEQYF. The CDR3 nucleotides read TGCAGTGCTAGAGCCCCCCTAGCGGGAGACCAGGAGCAGTACTTC.